This entry features one T cell receptor beta chain sequence. The CDR3 sequence is 16 residues long. The germline CDR1 and CDR2 sequences are SGHRS and YFSETQ. J was trimmed by 4 bases and V by 2 bases; bases with no gene match: 7. Per the original methods: Estimates of nucleated cell counts were drawn from the amplification of reference gene primers. Libraries were prepared by immunoSEQ multiplex PCR; TCRdb keeps only in-frame clonotypes and omits some of them. V and J calls plus clone size are reproduced from that table; the DNA served to infer D and trimming. The sample lists approximately 80,000 clones; 88% were seen once. These data originate in a study of blood T cell repertoires in COVID-19. Background on the study: The United States, Italy and Spain were the sources of the acute and convalescent COVID-19 samples. T cells, B-cell-depleted T cells, or PBMCs supplied cDNA or gDNA.

This TCR came from a human donor in a cohort sampled during active COVID-19. The sample was peripheral blood. The chain couples TRBV5-1 to TRBJ2-7; TRBD2 aligns across 12 bases. DNA of the CDR3: TGCGCCAGCAGCTTTACTAGCGGGGGGCACCCGTACGAGCAGTACTTC. This translates into CASSFTSGGHPYEQYF.